The source of this T cell receptor (beta chain) is a study of CD4 T cells in relation to SARS-CoV-2 and coronaviruses. Before the COVID-19 pandemic, during about 2010-2018, CD4+ T cells were taken from unexposed donors. CD4+ T cells were isolated from the cells after about ten days of culture. In regard to this clone: As yet, its antigen is unknown.

Study-wide findings and caveats: In roughly 65% of donors, memory CD4+ clonotypes crossrecognized SARS-CoV-2 and at least one common cold coronavirus spike.

The CDR3 sequence is 17 residues long. The ends lost 2 bases at V and 5 bases at J; junction bases unmatched: 6. CDR1 and CDR2 (germline): SGHTA, FQGNSA. The method was immunoSEQ multiplex PCR; TCRdb's version includes in-frame clones alone and lacks a portion of them. Of about 26,000 clones listed, around 80% are singletons. The material sequenced was CD4+ T cells from PBMCs, cultured in vitro. This TCR derives from a human donor in good health. The gene calls are TRBV7-2 and TRBJ2-2; 12 positions agree with TRBD2. CDR3: CASSLFASGGATGELFF. CDR3 coding DNA: TGTGCCAGCAGCTTATTTGCTAGCGGGGGGGCGACCGGGGAGCTGTTTTTT.